Detailed here is one T cell receptor (beta chain). This CDR3 is also generated by other DNA sequences in the sample. This record comes from a study of cytomegalovirus exposure and HLA in healthy donors. Whole-study context: Genetic ancestry analysis placed approximately 80% of the approximately 390 donors that were genotyped in the Caucasian-associated cluster.

PCR primers comprised 60 Vbeta and 13 Jbeta primers. The repertoire was sequenced with immunoSEQ multiplex PCR; TCRdb's copy has only in-frame clones and lacks some. Altogether tens of thousands of clones are present, 70% to 75% being singletons, with the ten largest covering over 5%. Germline lookup yields CDR1 LGHNT and CDR2 FRNRAP. The CDR3 runs to 13 residues. V gave up 5 bases and J gave up 8 bases; unmatched junction bases: 7. The source is a woman aged 45-60 years in good health and CMV-seropositive. Sequencing input: PBMCs. V gene TRBV12-5 combines with J gene TRBJ1-1, with 8 bases that match TRBD1. CDR3 residues: CASGRTGSTEAFF. Written as DNA, the CDR3 is TGTGCTAGTGGTAGGACAGGGAGCACGGAAGCTTTCTTT.